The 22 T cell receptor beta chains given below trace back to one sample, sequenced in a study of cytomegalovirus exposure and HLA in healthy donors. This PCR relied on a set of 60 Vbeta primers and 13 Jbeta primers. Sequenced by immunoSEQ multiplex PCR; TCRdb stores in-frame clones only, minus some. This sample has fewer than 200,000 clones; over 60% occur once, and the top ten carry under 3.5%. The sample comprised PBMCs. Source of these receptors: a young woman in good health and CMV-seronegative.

CDR3 sequence (DNA): TGTGCCAGCAGTACCCCCGGGGGGACAGGCGCATACGAGCAGTACTTC. Its translation: CASSTPGGTGAYEQYF. The chain links TRBV25-1 to TRBJ2-7; weak D call: TRBD1 (8 bases). Germline lookup yields CDR1 MGHDK and CDR2 SYGVNS. The V gene lost 5 bases and the J gene lost 4 bases, with 21 bases spanning the gap. The length of the CDR3 is 16 residues.

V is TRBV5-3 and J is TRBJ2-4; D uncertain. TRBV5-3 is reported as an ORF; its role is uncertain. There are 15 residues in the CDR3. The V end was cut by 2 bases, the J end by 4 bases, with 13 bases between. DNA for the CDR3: TGTGCCAGAAGCTTATCAAGCCCGCCTAAAAACATTCAGTACTTC. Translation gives CARSLSSPPKNIQYF.

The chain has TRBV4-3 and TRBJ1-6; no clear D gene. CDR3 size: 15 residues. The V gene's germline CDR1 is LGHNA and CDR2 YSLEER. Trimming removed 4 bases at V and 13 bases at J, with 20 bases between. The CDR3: CASSLFDGVIHPLHF. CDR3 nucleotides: TGCGCCAGCAGCCTCTTTGACGGGGTAATTCACCCCCTCCACTTT.

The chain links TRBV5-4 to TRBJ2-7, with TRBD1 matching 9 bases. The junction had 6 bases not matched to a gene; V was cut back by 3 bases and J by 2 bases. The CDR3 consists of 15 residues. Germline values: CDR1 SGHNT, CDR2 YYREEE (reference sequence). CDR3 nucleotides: TGTGCCAGCAGCTCCTCCGGGACAGGGACCTACGAGCAGTACTTC. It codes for CASSSSGTGTYEQYF.

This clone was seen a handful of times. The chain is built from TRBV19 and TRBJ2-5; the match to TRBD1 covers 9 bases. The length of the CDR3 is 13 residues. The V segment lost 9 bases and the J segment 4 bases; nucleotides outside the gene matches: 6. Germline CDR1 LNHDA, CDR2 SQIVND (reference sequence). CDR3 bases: TGTGCCAGCACGGACAGGGGAGGAGAGACCCAGTACTTC. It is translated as CASTDRGGETQYF.

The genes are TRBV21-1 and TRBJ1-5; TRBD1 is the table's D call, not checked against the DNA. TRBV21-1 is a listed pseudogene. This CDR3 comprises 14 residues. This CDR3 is CASTLGQDPCPQHF. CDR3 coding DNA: TGTGCCAGCACCCTCGGACAGGACCCATGCCCCCAGCATTTT.

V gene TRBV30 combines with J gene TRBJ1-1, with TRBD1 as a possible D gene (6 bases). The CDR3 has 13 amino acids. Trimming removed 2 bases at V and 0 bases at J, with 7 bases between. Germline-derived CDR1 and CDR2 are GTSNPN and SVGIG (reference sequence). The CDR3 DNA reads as TGTGCCTGGAGTTACAGGGTGAACACTGAAGCTTTCTTT. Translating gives CAWSYRVNTEAFF.

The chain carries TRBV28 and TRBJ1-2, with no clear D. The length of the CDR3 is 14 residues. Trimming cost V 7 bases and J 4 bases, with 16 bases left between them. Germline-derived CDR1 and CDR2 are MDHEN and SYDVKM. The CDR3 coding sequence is TGTGCCAGCACCACCCCCGGGAATGCCTATGGCTACACCTTC. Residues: CASTTPGNAYGYTF.

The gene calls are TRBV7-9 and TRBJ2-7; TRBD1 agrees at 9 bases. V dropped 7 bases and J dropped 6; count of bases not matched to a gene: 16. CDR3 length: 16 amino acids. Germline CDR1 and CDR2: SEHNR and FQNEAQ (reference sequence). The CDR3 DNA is TGTGCCAGCAACCGAGGACAGGGGACCACTCTAGGCGAGCAGTACTTC. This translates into CASNRGQGTTLGEQYF.

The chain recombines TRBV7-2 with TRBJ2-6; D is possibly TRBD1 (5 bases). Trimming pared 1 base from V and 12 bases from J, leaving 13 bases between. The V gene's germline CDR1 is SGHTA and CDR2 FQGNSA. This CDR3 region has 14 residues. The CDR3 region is CASSLEETALVLTF. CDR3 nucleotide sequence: TGTGCCAGCAGCTTAGAGGAGACAGCGCTCGTCCTGACTTTC.

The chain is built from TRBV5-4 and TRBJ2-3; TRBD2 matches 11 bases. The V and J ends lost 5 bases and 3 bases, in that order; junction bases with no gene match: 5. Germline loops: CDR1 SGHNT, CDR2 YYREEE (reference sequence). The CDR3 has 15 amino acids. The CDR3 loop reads CASRVAGGRTDTQYF. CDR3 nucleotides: TGTGCCAGCAGAGTAGCGGGGGGGCGAACAGATACGCAGTATTTT.

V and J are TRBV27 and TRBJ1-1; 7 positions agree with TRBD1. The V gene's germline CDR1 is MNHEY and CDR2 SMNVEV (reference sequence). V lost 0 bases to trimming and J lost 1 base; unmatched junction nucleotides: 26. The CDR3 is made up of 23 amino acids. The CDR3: CASSLSWPAGRGARGVPNTEAFF. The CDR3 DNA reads TGTGCCAGCAGTTTATCGTGGCCCGCGGGCAGGGGGGCGCGCGGGGTCCCGAACACTGAAGCTTTCTTT.

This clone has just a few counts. CDR3 DNA: TGCGCCAGCAGCCAAGCGGGGGGTTTAAGAGGCACCATATATTTT. This translates into CASSQAGGLRGTIYF. This chain uses TRBV4-1 with TRBJ1-3, with a tentative D call TRBD1 (5 bases). Looked up from germline, CDR1 is MGHRA and CDR2 is YSYEKL. The CDR3 is made up of 15 amino acids. V lost 1 base to trimming and J lost 9 bases, with 16 bases between them.

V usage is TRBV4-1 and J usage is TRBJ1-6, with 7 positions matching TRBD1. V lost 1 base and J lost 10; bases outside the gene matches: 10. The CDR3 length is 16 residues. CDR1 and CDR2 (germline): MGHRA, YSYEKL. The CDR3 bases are TGCGCCAGCAGCCAAGGGGCCGCGACAGGGAAGTCACCCCTCCACTTT. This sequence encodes CASSQGAATGKSPLHF.

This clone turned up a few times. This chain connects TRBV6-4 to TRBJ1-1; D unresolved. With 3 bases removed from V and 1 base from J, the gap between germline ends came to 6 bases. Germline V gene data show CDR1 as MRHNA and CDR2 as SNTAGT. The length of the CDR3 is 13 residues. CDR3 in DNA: TGTGCCAGCAGTGAGAGCTCGAACACTGAAGCTTTCTTT. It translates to CASSESSNTEAFF.

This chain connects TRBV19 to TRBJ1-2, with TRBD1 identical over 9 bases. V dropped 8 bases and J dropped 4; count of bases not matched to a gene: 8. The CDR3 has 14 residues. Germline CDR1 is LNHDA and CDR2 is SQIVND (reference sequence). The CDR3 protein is CASGQGQGFYGYTF. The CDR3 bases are TGTGCCAGTGGGCAGGGACAGGGATTCTATGGCTACACCTTC.

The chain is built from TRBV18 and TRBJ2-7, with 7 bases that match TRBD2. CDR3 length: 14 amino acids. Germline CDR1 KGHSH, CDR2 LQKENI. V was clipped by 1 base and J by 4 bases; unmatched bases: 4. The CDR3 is CASSPRGGVYEQYF. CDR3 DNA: TGTGCCAGCTCACCACGTGGGGGGGTGTACGAGCAGTACTTC.

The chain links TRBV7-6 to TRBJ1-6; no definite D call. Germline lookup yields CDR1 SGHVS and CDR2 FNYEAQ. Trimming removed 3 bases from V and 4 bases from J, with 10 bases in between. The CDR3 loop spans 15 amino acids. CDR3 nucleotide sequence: TGTGCCAGCAGCTTTTATCGTGTTTATAATTCACCCCTCCACTTT. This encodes CASSFYRVYNSPLHF.

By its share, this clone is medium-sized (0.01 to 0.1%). The CDR3 bases are TGCGCCAGCAGCCCCTGGGACAGGGAGACCTACGAGCAGTACTTC. Translated, it gives CASSPWDRETYEQYF. The chain couples TRBV4-3 to TRBJ2-7; TRBD1 aligns across 9 bases. V was pared by 4 bases and J by 2 bases, with 6 bases of the junction left unmatched. CDR1 is LGHNA and CDR2 is YSLEER in the germline V gene. The CDR3 is made up of 15 amino acids.

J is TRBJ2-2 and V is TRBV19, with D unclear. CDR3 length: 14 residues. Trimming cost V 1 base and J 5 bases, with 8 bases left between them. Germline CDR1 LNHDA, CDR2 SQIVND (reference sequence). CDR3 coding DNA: TGTGCCAGTAGTATAGTCGAGAGAACCGGGGAGCTGTTTTTT. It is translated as CASSIVERTGELFF.

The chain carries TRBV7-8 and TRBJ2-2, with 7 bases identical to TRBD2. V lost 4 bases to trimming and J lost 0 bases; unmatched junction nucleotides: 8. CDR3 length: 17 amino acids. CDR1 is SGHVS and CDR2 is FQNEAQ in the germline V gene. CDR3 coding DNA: TGTGCCAGCAGCTCCTCCCGGGGAGGGCCGAACACCGGGGAGCTGTTTTTT. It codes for CASSSSRGGPNTGELFF.

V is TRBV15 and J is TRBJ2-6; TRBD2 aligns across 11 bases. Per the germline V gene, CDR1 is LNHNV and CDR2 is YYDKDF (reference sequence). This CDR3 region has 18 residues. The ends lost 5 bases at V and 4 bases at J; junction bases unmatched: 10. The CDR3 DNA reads TGTGCCACCAGCCCGACTAGCGGGGTTTTTTTCGGGGCCAACGTCCTGACTTTC. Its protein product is CATSPTSGVFFGANVLTF.